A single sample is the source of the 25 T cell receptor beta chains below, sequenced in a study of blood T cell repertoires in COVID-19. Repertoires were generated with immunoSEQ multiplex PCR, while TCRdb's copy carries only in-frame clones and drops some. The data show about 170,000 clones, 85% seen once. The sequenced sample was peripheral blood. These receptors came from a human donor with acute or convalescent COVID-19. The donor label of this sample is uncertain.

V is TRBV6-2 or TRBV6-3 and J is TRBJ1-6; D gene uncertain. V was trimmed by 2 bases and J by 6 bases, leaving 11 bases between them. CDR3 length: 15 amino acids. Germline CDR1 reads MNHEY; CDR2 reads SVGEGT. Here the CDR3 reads CASSYGQVFNSPLHF. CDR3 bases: TGTGCCAGCAGTTACGGGCAGGTCTTTAATTCACCCCTCCACTTT.

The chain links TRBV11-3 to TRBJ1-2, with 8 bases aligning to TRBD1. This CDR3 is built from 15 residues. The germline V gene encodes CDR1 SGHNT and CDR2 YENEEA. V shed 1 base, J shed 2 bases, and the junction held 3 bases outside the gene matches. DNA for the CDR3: TGTGCCAGCAGCTTAGGTCGACAGGGGAACTATGGCTACACCTTC. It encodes CASSLGRQGNYGYTF.

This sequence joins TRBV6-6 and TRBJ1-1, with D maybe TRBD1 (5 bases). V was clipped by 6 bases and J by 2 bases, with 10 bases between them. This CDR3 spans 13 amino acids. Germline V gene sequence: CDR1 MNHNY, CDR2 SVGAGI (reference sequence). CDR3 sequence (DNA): TGTGCCAGCAGACTGACAGAAAACACTGAAGCTTTCTTT. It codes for CASRLTENTEAFF.

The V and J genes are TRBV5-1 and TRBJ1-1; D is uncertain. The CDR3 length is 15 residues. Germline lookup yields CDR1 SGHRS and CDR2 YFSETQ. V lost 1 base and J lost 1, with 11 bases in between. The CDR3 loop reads CASSLWISGNTEAFF. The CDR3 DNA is TGCGCCAGCAGCTTGTGGATTTCAGGGAACACTGAAGCTTTCTTT.

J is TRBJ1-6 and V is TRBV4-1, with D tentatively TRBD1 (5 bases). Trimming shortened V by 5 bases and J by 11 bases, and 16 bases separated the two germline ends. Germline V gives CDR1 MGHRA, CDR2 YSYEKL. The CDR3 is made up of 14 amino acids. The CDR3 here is CASSSDPAGPPLHF. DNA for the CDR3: TGCGCCAGCAGCTCAGACCCCGCAGGGCCACCCCTCCACTTT.

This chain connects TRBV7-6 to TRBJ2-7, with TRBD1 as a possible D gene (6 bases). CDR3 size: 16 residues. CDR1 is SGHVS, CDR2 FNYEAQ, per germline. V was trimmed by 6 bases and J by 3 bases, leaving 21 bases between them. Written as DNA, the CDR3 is TGTGCCAGCAGTTACAGCCCCCCCACAGGGAGCTACGAGCAGTACTTC. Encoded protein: CASSYSPPTGSYEQYF.

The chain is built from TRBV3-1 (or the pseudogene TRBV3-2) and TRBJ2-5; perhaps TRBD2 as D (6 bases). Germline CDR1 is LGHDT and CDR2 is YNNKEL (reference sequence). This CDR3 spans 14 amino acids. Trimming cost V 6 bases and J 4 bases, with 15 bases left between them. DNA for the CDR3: TGTGCCAGCAGGCCAAACGGGGGTCGAGAGACCCAGTACTTC. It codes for CASRPNGGRETQYF.

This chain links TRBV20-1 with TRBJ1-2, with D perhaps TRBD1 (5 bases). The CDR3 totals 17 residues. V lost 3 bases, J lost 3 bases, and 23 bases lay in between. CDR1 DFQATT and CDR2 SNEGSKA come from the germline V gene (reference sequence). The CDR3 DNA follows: TGCAGTGCTAGTGGAGCTTCCGGGACTTCCCCATACTATGGCTACACCTTC. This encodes CSASGASGTSPYYGYTF.

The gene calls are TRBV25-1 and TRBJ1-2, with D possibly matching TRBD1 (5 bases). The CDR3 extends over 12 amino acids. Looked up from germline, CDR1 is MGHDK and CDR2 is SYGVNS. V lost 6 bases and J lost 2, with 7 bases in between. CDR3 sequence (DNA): TGTGCCAGCAGGCAGGGAAACTATGGCTACACCTTC. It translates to CASRQGNYGYTF.

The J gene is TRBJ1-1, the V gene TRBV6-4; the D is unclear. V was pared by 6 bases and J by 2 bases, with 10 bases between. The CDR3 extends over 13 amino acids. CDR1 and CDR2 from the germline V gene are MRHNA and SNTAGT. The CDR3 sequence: CASRTGINTEAFF. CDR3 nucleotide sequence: TGTGCCAGCAGGACGGGGATAAACACTGAAGCTTTCTTT.

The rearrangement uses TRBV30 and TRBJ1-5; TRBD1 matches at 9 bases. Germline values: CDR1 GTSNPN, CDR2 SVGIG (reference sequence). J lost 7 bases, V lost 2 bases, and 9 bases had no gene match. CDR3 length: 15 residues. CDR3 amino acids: CAWSKGQGVRQPQHF. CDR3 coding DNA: TGTGCCTGGAGTAAGGGACAGGGTGTAAGGCAGCCCCAGCATTTT.

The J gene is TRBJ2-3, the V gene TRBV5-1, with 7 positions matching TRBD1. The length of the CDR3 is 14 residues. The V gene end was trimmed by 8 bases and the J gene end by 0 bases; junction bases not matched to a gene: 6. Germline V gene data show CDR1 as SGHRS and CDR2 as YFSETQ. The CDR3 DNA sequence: TGCGCCAGTCGGACAGGCCCCAGCACAGATACGCAGTATTTT. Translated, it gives CASRTGPSTDTQYF.

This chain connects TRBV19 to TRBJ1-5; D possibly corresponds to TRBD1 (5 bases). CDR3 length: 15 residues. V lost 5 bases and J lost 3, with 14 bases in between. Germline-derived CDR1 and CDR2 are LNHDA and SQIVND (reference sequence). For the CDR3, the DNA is TGTGCCAGTAGTTCCGACAGAGCCATCAATCAGCCCCAGCATTTT. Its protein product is CASSSDRAINQPQHF.

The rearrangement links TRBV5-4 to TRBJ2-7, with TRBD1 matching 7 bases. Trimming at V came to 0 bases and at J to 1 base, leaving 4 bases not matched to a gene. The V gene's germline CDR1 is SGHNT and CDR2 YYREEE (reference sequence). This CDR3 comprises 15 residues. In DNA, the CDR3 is TGTGCCAGCAGCTTGGGAGGGGGCGCTTCCTACGAGCAGTACTTC. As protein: CASSLGGGASYEQYF.

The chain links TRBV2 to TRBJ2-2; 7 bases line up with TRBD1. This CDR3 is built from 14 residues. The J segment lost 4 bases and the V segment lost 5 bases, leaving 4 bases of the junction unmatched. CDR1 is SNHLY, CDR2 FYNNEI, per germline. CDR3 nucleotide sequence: TGTGCCAGCAGTTGGACAGGAATCACCGGGGAGCTGTTTTTT. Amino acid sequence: CASSWTGITGELFF.

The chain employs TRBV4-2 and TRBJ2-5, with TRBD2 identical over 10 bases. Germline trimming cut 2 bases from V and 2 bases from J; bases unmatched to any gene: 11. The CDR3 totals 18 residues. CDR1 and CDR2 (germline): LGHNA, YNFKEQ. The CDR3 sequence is CASSQSWGAGGSQETQYF. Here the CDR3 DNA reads TGTGCCAGCAGCCAATCATGGGGAGCGGGGGGGTCTCAAGAGACCCAGTACTTC.

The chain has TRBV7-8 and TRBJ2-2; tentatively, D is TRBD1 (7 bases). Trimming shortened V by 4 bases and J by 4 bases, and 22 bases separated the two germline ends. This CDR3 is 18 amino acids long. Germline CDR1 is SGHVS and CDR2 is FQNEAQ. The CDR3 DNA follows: TGTGCCAGCAGCTCCAGGGGGGCCTTTGAATCTATCACCGGGGAGCTGTTTTTT. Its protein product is CASSSRGAFESITGELFF.

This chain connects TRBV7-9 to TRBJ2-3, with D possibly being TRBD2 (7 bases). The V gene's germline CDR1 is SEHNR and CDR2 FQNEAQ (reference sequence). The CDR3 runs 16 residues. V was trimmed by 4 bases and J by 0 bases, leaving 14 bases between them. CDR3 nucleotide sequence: TGTGCCAGCAGCTCAGTGGGGGGGCGGAGCACAGATACGCAGTATTTT. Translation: CASSSVGGRSTDTQYF.

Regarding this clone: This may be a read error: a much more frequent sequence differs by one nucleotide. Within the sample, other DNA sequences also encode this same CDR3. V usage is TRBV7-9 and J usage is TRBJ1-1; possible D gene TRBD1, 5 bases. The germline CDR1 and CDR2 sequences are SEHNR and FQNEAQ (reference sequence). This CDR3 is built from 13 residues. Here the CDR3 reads CASSLTSDTEAFF. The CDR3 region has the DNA TGTGCCAGCAGCTTAACGTCGGACACCGAAGCTTTCTTT. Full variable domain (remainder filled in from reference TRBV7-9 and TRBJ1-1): DTGVSQNPRHKITKRGQNVTFRCDPISEHNRLYWYRQTLGQGPEFLTYFQNEAQLEKSRLLSDRFSAERPKGSFSTLEIQRTEQGDSAMYLCASSLTSDTEAFFGQGTRLTVV.

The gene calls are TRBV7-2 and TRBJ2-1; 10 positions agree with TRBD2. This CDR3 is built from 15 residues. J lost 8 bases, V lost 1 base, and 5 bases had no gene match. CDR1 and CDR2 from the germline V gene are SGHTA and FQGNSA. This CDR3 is CASSLGLAGVYEQFF. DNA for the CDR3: TGTGCCAGCAGCTTAGGGCTAGCGGGGGTCTATGAGCAGTTCTTC.

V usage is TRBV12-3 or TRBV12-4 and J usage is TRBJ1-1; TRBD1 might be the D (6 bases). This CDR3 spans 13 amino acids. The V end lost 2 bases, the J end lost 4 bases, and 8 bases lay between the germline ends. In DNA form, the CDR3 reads TGTGCCAGCAGTTTAAGGGGGGGCACTGAAGCTTTCTTT. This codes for CASSLRGGTEAFF.

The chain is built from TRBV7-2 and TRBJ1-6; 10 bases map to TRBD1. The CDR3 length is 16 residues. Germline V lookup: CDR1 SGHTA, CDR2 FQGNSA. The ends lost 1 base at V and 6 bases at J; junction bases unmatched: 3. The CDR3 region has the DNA TGTGCCAGCAGCTTAGAAGGGACAGGGGTTAATTCACCCCTCCACTTT. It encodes CASSLEGTGVNSPLHF.

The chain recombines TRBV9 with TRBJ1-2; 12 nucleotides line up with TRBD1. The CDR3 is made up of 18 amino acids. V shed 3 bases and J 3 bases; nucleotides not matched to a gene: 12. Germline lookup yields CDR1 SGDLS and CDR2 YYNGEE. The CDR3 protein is CASSALGTGGGGDYGYTF. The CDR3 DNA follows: TGTGCCAGCAGCGCCCTCGGGACAGGGGGCGGAGGGGACTATGGCTACACCTTC. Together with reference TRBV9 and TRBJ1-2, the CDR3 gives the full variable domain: DSGVTQTPKHLITATGQRVTLRCSPRSGDLSVYWYQQSLDQGLQFLIQYYNGEERAKGNILERFSAQQFPDLHSELNLSSLELGDSALYFCASSALGTGGGGDYGYTFGSGTRLTVV.

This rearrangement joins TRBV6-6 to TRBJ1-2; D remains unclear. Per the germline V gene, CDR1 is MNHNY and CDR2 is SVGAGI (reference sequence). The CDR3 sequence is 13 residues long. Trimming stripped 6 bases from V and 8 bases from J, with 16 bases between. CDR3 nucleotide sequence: TGTGCCAGCAGCCCCCCCGGCGGGCTCGGCTACACCTTC. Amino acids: CASSPPGGLGYTF.

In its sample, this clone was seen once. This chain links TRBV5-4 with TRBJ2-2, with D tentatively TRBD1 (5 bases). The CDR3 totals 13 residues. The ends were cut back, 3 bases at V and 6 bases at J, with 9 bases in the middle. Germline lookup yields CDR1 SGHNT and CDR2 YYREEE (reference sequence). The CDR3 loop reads CASSSKGSGELFF. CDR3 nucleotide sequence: TGTGCCAGCAGCTCTAAGGGGTCCGGGGAGCTGTTTTTT.